This T cell receptor (beta chain) is from a study of response to subunit inactivated influenza vaccine. Study-wide findings and caveats: Few additional T cells are recruited per seasonal influenza vaccination, authors suggested.

This clonotype turned up a few times. Its antigen remains unidentified. This CDR3 spans 16 amino acids. Germline V CDR1 and CDR2: SNHLY, FYNNEI. V lost 0 bases and J 0 bases, leaving 6 bases between the germline ends. TCRdb independently ran MiXCR on the RT-PCR reads; one entry per CDR3 protein. There are hundreds of thousands of distinct CDR3 sequences in the sample; 6% to 9% occur only once, and 13% lies in the top ten. Sequences were derived from PBMCs from blood, sampled 23 to 25 months after vaccination. This TCR was sampled from a man between 50 and 69 years old who received an inactivated influenza vaccine. V and J are TRBV2 and TRBJ2-6; weak D call: TRBD1 (5 bases). The CDR3 sequence is CASSEAGRSGANVLTF. CDR3 in DNA: TGTGCCAGCAGTGAAGCGGGGCGCTCTGGGGCCAACGTCCTGACTTTC. The entire variable domain, with the rest obtained from reference TRBV2 and TRBJ2-6, is as follows: EPEVTQTPSHQVTQMGQEVILRCVPISNHLYFYWYRQILGQKVEFLVSFYNNEISEKSEIFDDQFSVERPDGSNFTLKIRSTKLEDSAMYFCASSEAGRSGANVLTFGAGSRLTVL.